Listed below are T cell receptor beta chains from one sample, sequenced in a study of cytomegalovirus exposure and HLA in healthy donors. The method was immunoSEQ multiplex PCR; TCRdb's version includes in-frame clones alone and lacks a portion of them. Among 50,000 or so clones listed, 94% were seen once. The sample consisted of PBMCs. The receptors were gathered from a woman under 30 in good health and CMV-seropositive. The CDR3 runs from the conserved cysteine through the conserved F or W.

TRBJ1-5 | TRBV5-1 | CASSPQQGAQPQHF
TRBJ2-7 | TRBV28 | CASSFTYEQYF
TRBJ2-2 | TRBV5-1 | CASREIGSTGELFF
TRBJ1-2 | TRBV11-2 | CASSLRGGGANYGYTF
TRBJ2-1 | TRBV15 | CATSRGSLVIAGDINEQFF
TRBJ2-3 | TRBV7-3 | CASSSGTSGTDTQYF
TRBJ1-1 | TRBV10-3 | CATAPGREGGTEAFF
TRBJ2-7 | TRBV14 | CASSQTAMLYEQYF
TRBJ2-5 | TRBV30 | CAWSAGTGETQYF
TRBJ2-3 | TRBV5-4 | CASSLLAGTDTQYF
TRBJ2-7 | TRBV29-1 | CSALGSSYEQYF
TRBJ1-5 | TRBV27 | CASSLSIRGDQPQHF
TRBJ2-5 | TRBV7-7 | CASSLGTGDETQYF
TRBJ2-7 | TRBV10-3 | CAMSGTTYEQYF
TRBJ1-2 | TRBV6-1 | CASSEALGRANYGYTF
TRBJ1-1 | TRBV7-5 | CARSFFGRMISPEAFF
TRBJ1-2 | TRBV19 | CASSPLGGSYYGYTF
TRBJ2-3 | TRBV25-1 | CASSSQGVQTDTQYF
TRBJ1-2 | TRBV18 | CASSPGPQGAFNYGYTF
TRBJ1-1 | TRBV10-2 | CASSERTRDTEAFF
TRBJ2-7 | TRBV15 | CATSNAELSYEQYF
TRBJ2-7 | TRBV6-5 | CASRRTGSYEQYF
TRBJ1-1 | TRBV13 | CASSLRGRYTREAFF
TRBJ2-7 | TRBV28 | CASNGGGTESSYEQYF
TRBJ1-2 | TRBV30 | CAWSHLWTGNYGYTF
TRBJ1-2 | TRBV30 | CAWKQTFNYGYTF
TRBJ2-7 | TRBV28 | CASRGGTGSYEQYF
TRBJ2-7 | TRBV29-1 | CSVGGLEGISSYEQYF
TRBJ2-5 | TRBV29-1 | CSGGGTGGQETQYF
TRBJ2-2 | TRBV9 | CASSDRGPGELFF
TRBJ2-1 | TRBV7-2 | CASRLAGGAYNEQFF
TRBJ2-3 | TRBV14 | CASSQGTGAAIRTDTQYF
TRBJ2-7 | TRBV6-6 | CASSPGTASYEQYF
TRBJ2-2 | TRBV7-3 | CASSPGTSGVTGELFF
TRBJ2-2 | TRBV5-1 | CASSLVVGGTTGELFF
TRBJ2-7 | TRBV18 | CASSPSTGGSYEQYF
TRBJ2-7 | TRBV15 | CATKFGGTAGVEQYF
TRBJ2-5 | TRBV7-7 | CASSLVASGRGETQYF
TRBJ2-7 | TRBV28 | CASSLIASSSPETGQYF
TRBJ2-1 | TRBV7-2 | CASSLDLAGAYNEQFF
TRBJ2-1 | TRBV7-8 | CASSLDRGGYNEQFF
TRBJ2-7 | TRBV11-2 | CASNPQGTYEQYF
TRBJ2-7 | TRBV6-1 | CASSGRLTPSYEQYF
TRBJ2-5 | TRBV9 | CASSALDSAQETQYF
TRBJ2-1 | TRBV27 | CASSLGRGSYNEQFF
TRBJ2-7 | TRBV27 | CASSPRTGTYEQYF
TRBJ2-7 | TRBV2 | CASSQTTGGEQYF